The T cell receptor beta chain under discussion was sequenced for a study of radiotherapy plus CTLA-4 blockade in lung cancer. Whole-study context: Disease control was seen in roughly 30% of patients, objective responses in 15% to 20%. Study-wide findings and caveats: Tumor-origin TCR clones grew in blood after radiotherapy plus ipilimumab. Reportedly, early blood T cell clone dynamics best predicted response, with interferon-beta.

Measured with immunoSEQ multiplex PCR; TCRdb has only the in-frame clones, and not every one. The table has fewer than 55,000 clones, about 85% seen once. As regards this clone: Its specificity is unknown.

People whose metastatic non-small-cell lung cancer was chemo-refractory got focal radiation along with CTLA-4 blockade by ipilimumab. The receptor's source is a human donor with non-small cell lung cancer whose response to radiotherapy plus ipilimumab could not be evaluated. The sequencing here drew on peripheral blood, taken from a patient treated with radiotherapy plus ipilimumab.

CDR3 region: CASSLLPLNTEAFF. The DNA of the CDR3 is TGTGCCAGCAGCTTACTCCCACTGAACACTGAAGCTTTCTTT. The V gene is TRBV5-4, the J gene TRBJ1-1; D call uncertain. CDR3 length: 14 amino acids. Trimming took off 2 bases at V and 0 bases at J, with 8 bases between the two ends. Germline lookup yields CDR1 SGHNT and CDR2 YYREEE (reference sequence).